What follows describes a single TCR beta chain. Its antigen is not known. The entry originates in a study of T cell responses to AZD1222 COVID-19 vaccine. Study-level information: Second doses at about 4 or about 12 weeks were pooled. Study-level points and caveats: The repertoires were collected only after the peak T cell response. A mostly white British donor set with more females was recruited, and clonal diversity was possibly underestimated.

Germline CDR1 reads LNHDA; CDR2 reads SQIVND (reference sequence). The CDR3 contains 15 residues. With 6 bases removed from V and 0 bases from J, the gap between germline ends came to 13 bases. Repertoires were generated with immunoSEQ multiplex PCR, while TCRdb's copy carries only in-frame clones and drops some. The repertoire holds approximately 140,000 clones, with approximately 94% as singletons. Sequences were derived from peripheral blood, sampled on day 0 of AZD1222 vaccination. The chain carries TRBV19 and TRBJ2-3, with TRBD2 as a possible D gene (5 bases). This receptor was obtained from an adult in good health. This CDR3 is CASRLGPTSTDTQYF. The DNA of the CDR3 is TGTGCCAGTAGACTAGGTCCGACTAGCACAGATACGCAGTATTTT.